The clone carrying this TCR beta chain was seen repeatedly, ten times or more. Its cognate antigen is unknown. A universal primer site was added by template switching, and unique molecular identifiers were carried by the cDNA. MiXCR, applied by TCRdb to the 5' RACE reads, yields one record per CDR3 protein. The table includes some 710,000 distinct CDR3 sequences, roughly 6.2% detected once. This CDR3 has 14 residues. Germline V gives CDR1 DFQATT, CDR2 SNEGSKA (reference sequence). These data come from a study of identical twins. Findings and caveats of the study: Models underpredicted monozygotic twin sharing of out-of-frame TCR alpha. The more abundant beta clonotypes in cord blood had fewer insertions, and memory repertoires did not show this.

The sample consisted of naive T cells sorted from blood. This sequence originates from a man in his late teens or twenties in good health. This chain links TRBV20-1 with TRBJ2-1, with D possibly TRBD1 on 6 matching bases. The CDR3 is CSGPRAGDNNEQFF. The DNA of the CDR3 is TGCAGCGGGCCCCGGGCAGGGGATAACAATGAGCAGTTCTTC.